The clone carrying this T cell receptor (beta chain) was recorded at least ten times. Regarding time point: persistent/refractory GD, antithyroid drugs over 5 years with positive TRAb. Isolated PBMC RNA provided the starting material for the TCR library. This specimen belongs to a study of regulatory T cells in long-lasting Graves disease. The V end was cut by 2 bases, the J end by 7 bases, with 12 bases between. The CDR3 contains 15 residues. HTBI primers from iRepertoire and Arm-PCR of CDR3 regions yielded the TCR beta libraries. TCRdb re-analysed the multiplex PCR reads in MiXCR, keeping a single row per CDR3 protein. The sample consists of some 330,000 distinct CDR3 sequences, approximately 25% of them appearing once.

Sample: peripheral blood mononuclear cells (PBMCs), taken when the disease was refractory, from a patient treated with antithyroid drugs. The receptor was isolated from a woman between 40 and 55 years old with Graves disease. The chain recombines TRBV12-3 or TRBV12-4 with TRBJ1-6; maybe TRBD1 (6 bases). CDR3 region: CASSLNQGRNSPLHF. Written as DNA, the CDR3 is TGTGCCAGCAGTTTAAATCAGGGGCGCAATTCACCCCTCCACTTT.